The entry that follows covers one T cell receptor beta chain sequence. Its specificity is unknown. This sample is part of a study of OX40 agonist ivuxolimab in advanced cancers. For the study at large: Melanoma, hepatocellular carcinoma, head and neck or renal cell cancer occurred in dose-escalation patients.

Assay: immunoSEQ multiplex PCR; the TCRdb copy retains only in-frame clones and omits some. This sample yields approximately 37,000 clones, of which about 92% are seen a single time; 35% to 45% belongs to the top ten. Study outcomes and limitations: At 0.1 to 3.0 mg/kg, clonal expansion of CD4+ and CD8+ blood T cells had occurred by week 6.

The CDR3 has 16 amino acids. The germline gives CDR1 SGHDT, CDR2 YYEEEE. V was trimmed by 1 base and J by 0 bases, leaving 10 bases between them. The sample was CD4+ or CD8+ T cells sorted from blood, taken in a trial of the OX40 agonist ivuxolimab. The gene calls are TRBV5-6 and TRBJ2-2; no firm D call. The clonotype originates from an adult with an advanced solid tumor such as melanoma, head and neck, liver or kidney cancer. The CDR3 region is CASSLNVLANTGELFF. CDR3 DNA sequence: TGTGCCAGCAGCTTGAACGTTCTAGCGAACACCGGGGAGCTGTTTTTT.